The clone carrying this TCR beta chain was recorded a few times. The antigen is undetermined. PCR primers comprised 60 Vbeta and 13 Jbeta primers. Authors' processing steps: Unique TCR beta chains totaled roughly 79 million in a later count, with some 10 million of them shared. Here immunoSEQ multiplex PCR was the method, and the copy in TCRdb shows in-frame clones only, minus some. Clonal size and the V and J genes are those of that table, whereas D and trimming came from the DNA. The sample carries 120,000 to 150,000 clones, about 75% recorded once. Trimming took 6 bases from V and 3 from J, leaving 11 bases between them. This CDR3 has 13 amino acids. CDR1 and CDR2 (germline): MDHEN, SYDVKM. The entry originates in a study of cytomegalovirus exposure and HLA in healthy donors. Study-wide points: Donor immune exposure was known only as CMV serostatus.

Sequencing input: PBMCs. This TCR came from a woman in her 30s in good health and CMV-seronegative. The chain is built from TRBV28 and TRBJ1-2; D possibly corresponds to TRBD1 (6 bases). DNA of the CDR3: TGTGCCAGCAGCCCAGACAGGTACTATGGCTACACCTTC. Translating it yields CASSPDRYYGYTF.